Following are 16 T cell receptor beta chains from one sample sequenced in a study of CD8 T cells in Susac syndrome. With random hexamers, 0.5 to 1 ug RNA was reverse transcribed. TCRdb reprocessed the immunoSEQ multiplex PCR reads via MiXCR and lists one record per CDR3 protein. The sample consists of about 120,000 distinct CDR3 sequences, around 93% of them appearing once. Material: CD8+ T cells from PBMCs. All receptors derive from a human donor in good health.

The chain is built from TRBV7-3 and TRBJ2-7; no clear D. Trimming took 5 bases from V and 6 from J, leaving 14 bases between them. Germline V gene data show CDR1 as SGHTA and CDR2 as FQGTGA. The CDR3 covers 13 residues. The CDR3 DNA follows: TGTGCCAGCAGCCCCTCGTCGGATGCCGAGCAGTACTTC. Translating it yields CASSPSSDAEQYF. Supplemented by reference TRBV7-3 and TRBJ2-7, the full variable domain reads GAGVSQTPSNKVTEKGKYVELRCDPISGHTALYWYRQSLGQGPEFLIYFQGTGAADDSGLPNDRFFAVRPEGSVSTLKIQRTERGDSAVYLCASSPSSDAEQYFGPGTRLTVT.

This chain uses TRBV11-2 with TRBJ1-2; D is possibly TRBD1 (5 bases). The CDR3 runs 13 residues. The V end lost 1 base, the J end lost 6 bases, and 9 bases lay between the germline ends. Germline assignment: CDR1 SGHAT and CDR2 FQNNGV. The CDR3 DNA sequence: TGTGCCAGCAGCTTAGGAGAGGGGAATGGCTACACCTTC. Residues: CASSLGEGNGYTF.

The J gene is TRBJ2-7, the V gene TRBV29-1, with D tentatively TRBD1 (6 bases). Germline CDR1 SQVTM, CDR2 ANQGSEA. Trimming shortened V by 7 bases and J by 3 bases, and 13 bases separated the two germline ends. This CDR3 comprises 12 residues. For the CDR3, the DNA is TGCAGCGCCGGCCCAGGGGACTACGAGCAGTACTTC. Translated: CSAGPGDYEQYF.

The gene calls are TRBV20-1 and TRBJ2-1, with D hard to call. V was cut by 5 bases and J by 12 bases, with 8 bases left in between. This CDR3 spans 9 amino acids. Germline assignment: CDR1 DFQATT and CDR2 SNEGSKA (reference sequence). CDR3 sequence reads: CSARASQFF. The DNA of the CDR3 is TGCAGTGCTCGCGCCTCGCAGTTCTTC.

The chain has TRBV5-1 and TRBJ2-1; 7 bases match TRBD1. The V segment lost 0 bases and the J segment 5 bases; nucleotides outside the gene matches: 8. There are 16 residues in the CDR3. The germline CDR1 and CDR2 sequences are SGHRS and YFSETQ. The DNA for the CDR3 is TGCGCCAGCAGCTTGGCCTCGGGACAGCTCCACAATGAGCAGTTCTTC. It yields the protein CASSLASGQLHNEQFF.

The V call is TRBV4-3, the J call TRBJ2-3, with 10 bases that match TRBD2. Per the germline V gene, CDR1 is LGHNA and CDR2 is YSLEER. V was pared by 0 bases and J by 2 bases, with 14 bases of the junction left unmatched. The CDR3 contains 20 residues. CDR3 in DNA: TGCGCCAGCAGCCAAGAGCGATCAGCGGGAGGGCTCTTAACCACAGATACGCAGTATTTT. It specifies CASSQERSAGGLLTTDTQYF.

The table lists this clonotype with a count of one. The rearrangement uses TRBV29-1 and TRBJ1-2, with 12 positions matching TRBD1. V trimming: 7 bases; J trimming: 2 bases; junction bases outside the gene matches: 5. The CDR3 is 14 amino acids. Per the germline V gene, CDR1 is SQVTM and CDR2 is ANQGSEA. The CDR3 loop is CSDQGTGGNYGYTF. Here the CDR3 DNA reads TGCAGCGACCAAGGGACAGGGGGCAACTATGGCTACACCTTC.

The CDR3 here is CASSPRADGGNSPLHF. The CDR3 DNA sequence: TGTGCCAGCAGCCCCCGGGCAGACGGCGGAAATTCACCCCTCCACTTT. The chain uses TRBV7-9 and TRBJ1-6; D is unresolved. The CDR3 loop spans 16 amino acids. Trimming cost V 5 bases and J 7 bases, with 18 bases left between them. CDR1 is SEHNR and CDR2 is FQNEAQ in the germline V gene (reference sequence).

The rearrangement links TRBV7-2 to TRBJ2-3; a weak D match, TRBD2 (5 bases). The CDR3 extends over 16 amino acids. V lost 5 bases and J 2 bases, leaving 17 bases between the germline ends. The germline CDR1 and CDR2 sequences are SGHTA and FQGNSA. The CDR3 DNA follows: TGTGCCAGCAGCCGAAGAGAGCGGTGGCCCACAGATACGCAGTATTTT. It encodes CASSRRERWPTDTQYF.

V is TRBV11-1 and J is TRBJ2-3; D possibly uses TRBD1 or TRBD2 (5 bases each). The V end lost 1 base, the J end lost 2 bases, and 13 bases lay between the germline ends. The CDR3 covers 16 residues. Germline V gene sequence: CDR1 SGHAT, CDR2 FQDESV (reference sequence). The CDR3 bases are TGTGCCAGCAGCTTAGGGGGCGCGCGGGCCACAGATACGCAGTATTTT. This gives the protein CASSLGGARATDTQYF.

The chain recombines TRBV5-4 with TRBJ2-3; no clear D. This CDR3 region has 12 residues. Looked up from germline, CDR1 is SGHNT and CDR2 is YYREEE (reference sequence). The ends were cut back, 2 bases at V and 9 bases at J, with 10 bases in the middle. CDR3 bases: TGTGCCAGCAGCTTCAATCAGTACACGCAGTATTTT. As protein: CASSFNQYTQYF.

The chain uses TRBV6-2 or TRBV6-3 and TRBJ2-3; D is ambiguous. Per the germline V gene, CDR1 is MNHEY and CDR2 is SVGEGT. CDR3 size: 11 residues. V was cut by 0 bases and J by 11 bases, with 6 bases left in between. The CDR3 protein is CASSYSSMQYF. Written as DNA, the CDR3 is TGTGCCAGCAGTTACTCTAGCATGCAGTATTTT.

The CDR3 DNA is TGTGCCAGCACCCGGACAGTCAACACTGAAGCTTTCTTT. Amino acids: CASTRTVNTEAFF. The genes are TRBV12-3 or TRBV12-4 and TRBJ1-1; D might be TRBD1 (6 bases). V was trimmed by 7 bases and J by 2 bases, leaving 11 bases between them. This CDR3 region has 13 residues.

The genes are TRBV6-5 and TRBJ1-6; 8 bases fit TRBD1. Germline CDR1 is MNHEY and CDR2 is SVGAGI. The CDR3 consists of 15 residues. Trimming cost V 6 bases and J 9 bases; bases outside gene matches: 10. The DNA of the CDR3 is TGTGCCAGCAGCCTTTCCGGGACAGGTACTTCACCCCTCCACTTT. Encoded protein: CASSLSGTGTSPLHF.

The CDR3 sequence is CASSPGHPRDTGELFF. DNA for the CDR3: TGCGCCAGCAGCCCTGGACATCCCCGGGACACCGGGGAGCTGTTTTTT. V is TRBV5-1 and J is TRBJ2-2; maybe TRBD1 (5 bases). The ends were cut back, 4 bases at V and 3 bases at J, with 16 bases in the middle. The CDR3 covers 16 residues. CDR1 is SGHRS and CDR2 is YFSETQ in the germline V gene. The full variable domain, rest sourced from reference TRBV5-1 and TRBJ2-2, is KAGVTQTPRYLIKTRGQQVTLSCSPISGHRSVSWYQQTPGQGLQFLFEYFSETQRNKGNFPGRFSGRQFSNSRSEMNVSTLELGDSALYLCASSPGHPRDTGELFFGEGSRLTVL.

J is TRBJ1-2 and V is TRBV6-5, with 7 nucleotides matching TRBD1. Germline CDR1 is MNHEY and CDR2 is SVGAGI. The CDR3 runs to 15 residues. V lost 0 bases, J lost 8 bases, and 9 bases stayed unmatched. CDR3 protein: CASSYSGGGKGGYTF. The CDR3 coding sequence is TGTGCCAGCAGTTACTCAGGGGGCGGGAAAGGAGGCTACACCTTC.